Shown below are 18 T cell receptor beta chains from a single sample sequenced in a study of cytomegalovirus exposure and HLA in healthy donors. PCR employed 60 Vbeta and 13 Jbeta primers. The assay was immunoSEQ multiplex PCR, and TCRdb's table has in-frame clones only and misses some. The sample contains 100,000 to 150,000 clones, roughly 79% of which appear only once. Source material: PBMCs. The origin of the receptors is a woman aged 50 to 60 in good health and CMV-seronegative.

The chain joins TRBV30 to TRBJ2-7; 7 bases are a match to TRBD1. The CDR3 spans 14 residues. CDR1 and CDR2 (germline): GTSNPN, SVGIG (reference sequence). Germline trimming cut 3 bases from V and 2 bases from J; bases unmatched to any gene: 7. CDR3 sequence: CAWRIQGTTYEQYF. The CDR3 DNA reads TGTGCCTGGAGGATACAGGGGACCACCTACGAGCAGTACTTC.

The V gene is TRBV30, the J gene TRBJ2-2, with 11 positions matching TRBD2. CDR1 and CDR2 from the germline V gene are GTSNPN and SVGIG (reference sequence). The CDR3 consists of 17 residues. V shed 2 bases, J shed 5 bases, and the junction held 10 bases outside the gene matches. In DNA, the CDR3 is TGTGCCTGGAGTTACAGACTAGCGGGATTGAAGACCGGGGAGCTGTTTTTT. Translation gives CAWSYRLAGLKTGELFF.

This chain connects TRBV7-9 to TRBJ1-2, with a weak D call TRBD1 (6 bases). Trimming left V 3 bases short and J 6 bases short, with 17 bases between. CDR3 size: 15 residues. The V gene's germline CDR1 is SEHNR and CDR2 FQNEAQ (reference sequence). CDR3 in DNA: TGTGCCAGCAGCTTTCTCCGGGACAACTCGGATGGCTACACCTTC. It specifies CASSFLRDNSDGYTF.

The J gene is TRBJ1-1, the V gene TRBV30; 9 bases agree with TRBD1. The CDR3 covers 15 residues. V lost 0 bases, J lost 5 bases, and 7 bases stayed unmatched. In germline, CDR1 is GTSNPN, CDR2 SVGIG (reference sequence). CDR3 amino acids: CAWSVLGQGKTEAFF. The DNA of the CDR3 is TGTGCCTGGAGTGTACTGGGACAGGGAAAAACTGAAGCTTTCTTT.

This clone was seen just once. V usage is TRBV19 and J usage is TRBJ2-1; the D gene is possibly TRBD2 (6 bases). The CDR3 has 15 residues. Trimming stripped 5 bases from V and 2 bases from J, with 13 bases between. Germline V gene lookup returns CDR1 LNHDA and CDR2 SQIVND (reference sequence). CDR3 DNA sequence: TGTGCCAGTAGTGGCTACGGGGGTACCTACAATGAGCAGTTCTTC. Its translation: CASSGYGGTYNEQFF.

CDR3 region: CASSIGGTSNVGELFF. In DNA, the CDR3 is TGTGCCAGTAGTATAGGCGGGACTAGCAATGTCGGGGAGCTGTTTTTT. The rearrangement joins TRBV19 to TRBJ2-2; 9 bases fit TRBD2. Germline CDR1 LNHDA, CDR2 SQIVND (reference sequence). There are 16 residues in the CDR3. V lost 1 base, J lost 7 bases, and 7 bases stayed unmatched.

The chain employs TRBV6-6 and TRBJ1-2; perhaps TRBD1 as D (5 bases). The CDR3 sequence is 16 residues long. Trimming shortened V by 0 bases and J by 0 bases, and 11 bases separated the two germline ends. CDR1 is MNHNY, CDR2 SVGAGI, per germline (reference sequence). Here the CDR3 reads CASSYSTGQANYGYTF. The CDR3 DNA reads TGTGCCAGCAGTTACTCGACCGGACAAGCTAACTATGGCTACACCTTC.

This clone has more than one count but fewer than ten. The chain links TRBV2 to TRBJ1-4; 9 bases are a match to TRBD1. The CDR3 has 14 residues. Per the germline V gene, CDR1 is SNHLY and CDR2 is FYNNEI. V dropped 4 bases and J dropped 7; count of bases not matched to a gene: 4. CDR3 in DNA: TGTGCCAGCAGTGGACAGGGGGGAACTGAAAAACTGTTTTTT. It is translated as CASSGQGGTEKLFF.

The chain recombines TRBV7-2 with TRBJ2-1, with TRBD1 matching over 9 bases. This CDR3 spans 16 amino acids. Germline CDR1 is SGHTA and CDR2 is FQGNSA. V shed 1 base and J 3 bases; nucleotides not matched to a gene: 4. The DNA of the CDR3 is TGTGCCAGCAGCTTAGTTGGGACAGGGAGCTACAATGAGCAGTTCTTC. Translated, it gives CASSLVGTGSYNEQFF.

The chain employs TRBV18 and TRBJ1-1; 10 bases are shared with TRBD1. The CDR3 consists of 14 residues. The junction had 4 bases not matched to a gene; V was cut back by 1 base and J by 8 bases. From germline, CDR1 is KGHSH and CDR2 LQKENI. The CDR3 nucleotides read TGTGCCAGCTCACCACGAGAGGGACAGGGGGAAGCTTTCTTT. Residues: CASSPREGQGEAFF. Full variable domain (rest looked up from reference TRBV18 and TRBJ1-1): NAGVMQNPRHLVRRRGQEARLRCSPMKGHSHVYWYRQLPEEGLKFMVYLQKENIIDESGMPKERFSAEFPKEGPSILRIQQVVRGDSAAYFCASSPREGQGEAFFGQGTRLTVV.

This clone is medium-sized (0.01 to 0.1%) by share. The chain has TRBV6-4 and TRBJ2-1; maybe TRBD2 (5 bases). The CDR3 contains 13 residues. With 4 bases removed from V and 5 bases from J, the gap between germline ends came to 9 bases. Germline CDR1 and CDR2: MRHNA and SNTAGT. The CDR3 sequence is CASSAVTNNEQFF. The CDR3 coding sequence is TGTGCCAGCAGTGCAGTGACTAACAATGAGCAGTTCTTC.

The genes are TRBV4-3 and TRBJ1-3; possibly TRBD1 for D (5 bases). The CDR3 runs to 15 residues. Between the trimmed V and J ends, which lost 0 bases and 3 bases, there was a span of 9 bases. Germline V gene lookup returns CDR1 LGHNA and CDR2 YSLEER. CDR3 in DNA: TGCGCCAGCAGCCAAGAGCTAAGGGGTGGAAACACCATATATTTT. It translates to CASSQELRGGNTIYF.

This chain uses TRBV15 with TRBJ2-7; D remains unclear. Germline CDR1 LNHNV, CDR2 YYDKDF (reference sequence). The CDR3 totals 14 residues. Trimming cost V 0 bases and J 3 bases, with 9 bases left between them. The CDR3 DNA follows: TGTGCCACCAGCAGAGACCTACAGCACTACGAGCAGTACTTC. Residues: CATSRDLQHYEQYF.

The gene calls are TRBV18 and TRBJ2-3; 8 bases fit TRBD2. Per germline, CDR1 KGHSH and CDR2 LQKENI. This CDR3 has 14 residues. V trimming: 3 bases; J trimming: 3 bases; junction bases outside the gene matches: 2. The CDR3 nucleotides read TGTGCCAGCTCACCTGGACTAGCAACAGATACGCAGTATTTT. Translating it yields CASSPGLATDTQYF. Variable domain in full (rest from reference TRBV18 and TRBJ2-3): NAGVMQNPRHLVRRRGQEARLRCSPMKGHSHVYWYRQLPEEGLKFMVYLQKENIIDESGMPKERFSAEFPKEGPSILRIQQVVRGDSAAYFCASSPGLATDTQYFGPGTRLTVL.

The chain couples TRBV5-8 to TRBJ2-5; possible D gene TRBD2, 5 bases. Between the trimmed V and J ends, which lost 0 bases and 5 bases, there was a span of 8 bases. This CDR3 region has 13 residues. Germline V gene data show CDR1 as SGHTS and CDR2 as YDEGEE. The CDR3 is CASSLGPGETQYF. The CDR3 coding sequence is TGTGCCAGCAGCTTGGGACCGGGGGAGACCCAGTACTTC.

The J gene is TRBJ2-5, the V gene TRBV28; TRBD2 matches 13 bases. The V gene's germline CDR1 is MDHEN and CDR2 SYDVKM. Trimming took 6 bases from V and 4 from J; bases not matched to a gene: 14. The length of the CDR3 is 18 residues. The CDR3: CASSPTWGTSGARETQYF. The DNA of the CDR3 is TGTGCCAGCAGCCCAACTTGGGGGACTAGCGGGGCGAGAGAGACCCAGTACTTC.

This clone was counted between two and nine times. The chain joins TRBV4-1 to TRBJ2-2; 9 bases fit TRBD2. This CDR3 is 16 amino acids long. Germline CDR1 is MGHRA and CDR2 is YSYEKL. The junction had 13 bases not matched to a gene; V was cut back by 10 bases and J by 4 bases. The CDR3 loop reads CATRAGGALSTGELFF. The CDR3 nucleotides read TGCGCCACGAGGGCGGGAGGGGCCCTTAGCACCGGGGAGCTGTTTTTT.

This clone occurred a few times. V and J are TRBV6-5 and TRBJ1-5, with 9 bases identical to TRBD1. The junction had 1 base not matched to a gene; V was cut back by 5 bases and J by 5 bases. Germline CDR1 is MNHEY and CDR2 is SVGAGI. The CDR3 is 13 amino acids. CDR3 sequence (DNA): TGTGCCAGCAGTCGGACAGGGGATCAGCCCCAGCATTTT. Protein sequence: CASSRTGDQPQHF.